These T cell receptor beta chains were read from a single sample in a study of blood T cell repertoires in COVID-19. The protocol was immunoSEQ multiplex PCR, while the TCRdb copy is restricted to in-frame clones and leaves out a portion. The sample contains approximately 150,000 clones, roughly 87% of which appear only once. The material sequenced was peripheral blood. These receptors were taken from an older woman who had recovered from COVID-19. Both conserved end residues are part of each CDR3. Each record gives: D gene, CDR3 length, V gene, clone size, J gene, CDR3 DNA, CDR3 protein. The D gene is left open where the match is weak. Clone size, where shown, is once, few, many, or a class for clones that have expanded.

d_gene: TRBD1
len: 15
v_gene: TRBV5-8
abundance: -
j_gene: TRBJ1-1
CDR3nt: TGTGCCAGCAGCCAGAGGGAAGGATCGGGGACAGCCTACGTATTT
CDR3aa: CASSQREGSGTAYVF

d_gene: TRBD1
len: 16
v_gene: TRBV27
abundance: -
j_gene: TRBJ1-2
CDR3nt: TGTGCCAGCAGTTTAGGGACAGGGCTCCCGAACTATGGCTACACCTTC
CDR3aa: CASSLGTGLPNYGYTF

d_gene: -
len: 16
v_gene: TRBV7-8
abundance: -
j_gene: TRBJ1-5
CDR3nt: TGTGCCAGCAGCCCAACGCTCAGCCGGGGCAATCAGCCCCAGCATTTT
CDR3aa: CASSPTLSRGNQPQHF

d_gene: -
len: 13
v_gene: TRBV2
abundance: once
j_gene: TRBJ2-7
CDR3nt: TGTGCCAGCGGACTACGTACCTCCTACGAGCAGTACTTC
CDR3aa: CASGLRTSYEQYF

d_gene: -
len: 17
v_gene: TRBV28
abundance: -
j_gene: TRBJ1-3
CDR3nt: TGTGCCAGCAGTTTAAGCGGGGGCTTACACTCTGGAAACACCATATATTTT
CDR3aa: CASSLSGGLHSGNTIYF

d_gene: -
len: 13
v_gene: TRBV12-3/TRBV12-4
abundance: once
j_gene: TRBJ2-7
CDR3nt: TGTGCCAGCAGTCGTACAGTCAGCTACGAGCAGTACTTC
CDR3aa: CASSRTVSYEQYF

d_gene: -
len: 13
v_gene: TRBV9
abundance: -
j_gene: TRBJ2-2
CDR3nt: TGTGCCAGCAGCACCGGACAGACCGGGGAGCTGTTTTTT
CDR3aa: CASSTGQTGELFF

d_gene: -
len: 17
v_gene: TRBV2
abundance: -
j_gene: TRBJ2-6
CDR3nt: TGTGCCAGCAGTGCCCGAGCGCCGAGCTCTGGGGCCAACGTCCTGACTTTC
CDR3aa: CASSARAPSSGANVLTF

d_gene: -
len: 12
v_gene: TRBV3-1/TRBV3-2
abundance: -
j_gene: TRBJ1-1
CDR3nt: TGTGCCTCGGGGATCATGAACACTGAAGCTTTCTTT
CDR3aa: CASGIMNTEAFF

d_gene: -
len: 11
v_gene: TRBV6-5
abundance: -
j_gene: TRBJ1-2
CDR3nt: TGTGCCAGCAAGTTCACATATGGCTACACCTTC
CDR3aa: CASKFTYGYTF

d_gene: -
len: 14
v_gene: TRBV19
abundance: -
j_gene: TRBJ1-5
CDR3nt: TGTGCCAGTAGTATTCAGGTGTCGGCTCAGCCCCAGCATTTT
CDR3aa: CASSIQVSAQPQHF

d_gene: TRBD1
len: 15
v_gene: TRBV3-1/TRBV3-2
abundance: -
j_gene: TRBJ1-6
CDR3nt: TGTGCCAGCAGCCAGGACGGGACAGGGGATTCACCCCTCCACTTT
CDR3aa: CASSQDGTGDSPLHF

d_gene: TRBD2
len: 17
v_gene: TRBV7-9
abundance: -
j_gene: TRBJ2-1
CDR3nt: TGTGCCAGCAGCCCCCGACTAGCGGGGGGACTTTACAATGAGCAGTTCTTC
CDR3aa: CASSPRLAGGLYNEQFF

d_gene: TRBD1
len: 12
v_gene: TRBV11-2
abundance: -
j_gene: TRBJ1-1
CDR3nt: TGTGCCAGCAGACAGACAGGGCCTGAAGCTTTCTTT
CDR3aa: CASRQTGPEAFF

d_gene: TRBD1
len: 15
v_gene: TRBV24-1
abundance: -
j_gene: TRBJ1-5
CDR3nt: TGTGCCACCAGTGAGGCCGGGACAGGGTATCAGCCCCAGCATTTT
CDR3aa: CATSEAGTGYQPQHF

d_gene: -
len: 16
v_gene: TRBV5-4
abundance: -
j_gene: TRBJ2-7
CDR3nt: TGTGCCAGCCAGCTTGATTTATGGGACACTCCCTACGAGCAGTACTTC
CDR3aa: CASQLDLWDTPYEQYF

d_gene: -
len: 17
v_gene: TRBV5-1
abundance: -
j_gene: TRBJ1-1
CDR3nt: TGCGCCAGCAGCTTGGTTCCCCGGGGGAACTCGAACACTGAAGCTTTCTTT
CDR3aa: CASSLVPRGNSNTEAFF

d_gene: TRBD1
len: 12
v_gene: TRBV28
abundance: -
j_gene: TRBJ1-5
CDR3nt: TGTGCCAGCAGTTTATTGGACAGGGGATATCATTTT
CDR3aa: CASSLLDRGYHF

d_gene: -
len: 18
v_gene: TRBV6-2/TRBV6-3
abundance: once
j_gene: TRBJ1-1
CDR3nt: TGTGCCAGCAGCGGAACTAAGGGGCCCGGTTTCTTTAACACTGAAGCTTTCTTT
CDR3aa: CASSGTKGPGFFNTEAFF

d_gene: -
len: 12
v_gene: TRBV5-4
abundance: few
j_gene: TRBJ2-5
CDR3nt: TGTGCCAGCAGCCGGTCGAAAGAGACCCAGTACTTC
CDR3aa: CASSRSKETQYF

d_gene: TRBD1
len: 14
v_gene: TRBV5-1
abundance: -
j_gene: TRBJ1-2
CDR3nt: TGCGCCAGCAGCTTTGAGGGGGCGGGTTATGGCTACACCTTC
CDR3aa: CASSFEGAGYGYTF

d_gene: TRBD1
len: 13
v_gene: TRBV5-1
abundance: -
j_gene: TRBJ2-2
CDR3nt: TGCGCCAGCAGCGAGACAGGGACCGGGGAGCTGTTTTTT
CDR3aa: CASSETGTGELFF

d_gene: -
len: 15
v_gene: TRBV19
abundance: -
j_gene: TRBJ1-3
CDR3nt: TGTGCCAACACGACCTCGGGTCCCTCTGGAAACACCATATATTTT
CDR3aa: CANTTSGPSGNTIYF

d_gene: -
len: 12
v_gene: TRBV5-6
abundance: -
j_gene: TRBJ1-5
CDR3nt: TGTGCCAGCAGCCTGTACGGTCAGCCCCAGCATTTT
CDR3aa: CASSLYGQPQHF

d_gene: TRBD2
len: 16
v_gene: TRBV4-3
abundance: -
j_gene: TRBJ2-1
CDR3nt: TGCGCCAGCAGCCAAGGGGGTCTAGCGGGGCGAGGGGAGCAGTTCTTC
CDR3aa: CASSQGGLAGRGEQFF

d_gene: TRBD1
len: 16
v_gene: TRBV5-8
abundance: -
j_gene: TRBJ1-5
CDR3nt: TGTGCCAGCAGCCCCGGACAGGGGGCTAGGTATCAGCCCCAGCATTTT
CDR3aa: CASSPGQGARYQPQHF

d_gene: -
len: 15
v_gene: TRBV5-6
abundance: -
j_gene: TRBJ1-5
CDR3nt: TGTGCCAGCAGCTTGGCCTGGGGAGGCAATCAGCCCCAGCATTTT
CDR3aa: CASSLAWGGNQPQHF

d_gene: -
len: 16
v_gene: TRBV16
abundance: -
j_gene: TRBJ1-2
CDR3nt: TGTGCCAGCAGCCAATTGGAGGTGCGTTCTAACTATGGCTACACCTTC
CDR3aa: CASSQLEVRSNYGYTF

d_gene: -
len: 15
v_gene: TRBV5-1
abundance: -
j_gene: TRBJ2-1
CDR3nt: TGCGCCAGCAGCGAGCAGACAGCCTCCTACAATGAGCAGTTCTTC
CDR3aa: CASSEQTASYNEQFF

d_gene: -
len: 19
v_gene: TRBV28
abundance: -
j_gene: TRBJ1-5
CDR3nt: TGTGCCAGCAGTTTATCTCCCGGGTTTGGCAGCTTAGGGGATCAGCCCCAGCATTTT
CDR3aa: CASSLSPGFGSLGDQPQHF

d_gene: -
len: 13
v_gene: TRBV28
abundance: -
j_gene: TRBJ1-2
CDR3nt: TGTGCCAGCAGATCCGGGATTAACTATGGCTACACCTTC
CDR3aa: CASRSGINYGYTF

d_gene: TRBD1
len: 14
v_gene: TRBV6-2/TRBV6-3
abundance: -
j_gene: TRBJ1-2
CDR3nt: TGTGCCAGCAGTCGACAGGGAAGCAACTATGGCTACACCTTC
CDR3aa: CASSRQGSNYGYTF

d_gene: TRBD1
len: 17
v_gene: TRBV27
abundance: -
j_gene: TRBJ1-6
CDR3nt: TGTGCCAGCAGTTTCCCCCGGGACAGGGTATCGCATTCACCCCTCCACTTT
CDR3aa: CASSFPRDRVSHSPLHF

d_gene: TRBD1
len: 14
v_gene: TRBV28
abundance: few
j_gene: TRBJ1-5
CDR3nt: TGTGCCAGCAGTTCCGGGACAGGGTATCAGCCCCAGCATTTT
CDR3aa: CASSSGTGYQPQHF

d_gene: TRBD1
len: 16
v_gene: TRBV5-1
abundance: -
j_gene: TRBJ1-6
CDR3nt: TGCGCCAGCAGCTTCACAGGGGGCAGGTACCCTAGGCCCCTCCACTTT
CDR3aa: CASSFTGGRYPRPLHF

d_gene: TRBD1
len: 15
v_gene: TRBV19
abundance: -
j_gene: TRBJ1-2
CDR3nt: TGTGCCAGTAGCCCTCTCGGACAGGGCCCCTATGGCTACACCTTC
CDR3aa: CASSPLGQGPYGYTF

d_gene: -
len: 12
v_gene: TRBV6-6
abundance: -
j_gene: TRBJ1-5
CDR3nt: TGTGCCAGCAGGGGGGCGGATCAGCCCCAGCATTTT
CDR3aa: CASRGADQPQHF

d_gene: -
len: 13
v_gene: TRBV12-3/TRBV12-4
abundance: -
j_gene: TRBJ1-1
CDR3nt: TGTGCCAGCAGTGAGACGGGAGGCACTGAAGCTTTCTTT
CDR3aa: CASSETGGTEAFF

d_gene: -
len: 15
v_gene: TRBV7-9
abundance: -
j_gene: TRBJ2-5
CDR3nt: TGTGCCAGCAGCTCAGCGGCGGGCTCGGGAGAGACCCAGTACTTC
CDR3aa: CASSSAAGSGETQYF

d_gene: -
len: 14
v_gene: TRBV5-1
abundance: -
j_gene: TRBJ1-4
CDR3nt: TGCGCCAGCAGCTTTATGGGGGCAGGTGAAAAACTGTTTTTT
CDR3aa: CASSFMGAGEKLFF

d_gene: TRBD1
len: 15
v_gene: TRBV5-4
abundance: -
j_gene: TRBJ1-2
CDR3nt: TGTGCCAGCAGCCTTGGACAGGGGCGGAACTATGGCTACACCTTC
CDR3aa: CASSLGQGRNYGYTF

d_gene: -
len: 13
v_gene: TRBV29-1
abundance: -
j_gene: TRBJ1-3
CDR3nt: TGCAGTGCTACGATGGTCTCTGGAAACACCATATATTTT
CDR3aa: CSATMVSGNTIYF

d_gene: -
len: 14
v_gene: TRBV6-5
abundance: few
j_gene: TRBJ2-1
CDR3nt: TGTGCCAGCAGTTACGGGAGCTCCTACAATGAGCAGTTCTTC
CDR3aa: CASSYGSSYNEQFF

d_gene: -
len: 15
v_gene: TRBV3-1/TRBV3-2
abundance: -
j_gene: TRBJ1-5
CDR3nt: TGTGCCAGCAGCCAAATGTCGGGGGGCTATCAGCCCCAGCATTTT
CDR3aa: CASSQMSGGYQPQHF

d_gene: -
len: 13
v_gene: TRBV7-3
abundance: once
j_gene: TRBJ2-5
CDR3nt: TGTGCCAGCAGCTCCTCGGGAACAGAGACCCAGTACTTC
CDR3aa: CASSSSGTETQYF

d_gene: -
len: 16
v_gene: TRBV28
abundance: -
j_gene: TRBJ1-5
CDR3nt: TGTGCCAGCAGTCCAATCCTATTCGGGGGAAATCAGCCCCAGCATTTT
CDR3aa: CASSPILFGGNQPQHF

d_gene: TRBD1
len: 15
v_gene: TRBV5-1
abundance: -
j_gene: TRBJ2-7
CDR3nt: TGCGCCAGCACCTTGGGGACAGGGCGGGGGTACGAGCAGTACTTC
CDR3aa: CASTLGTGRGYEQYF

d_gene: TRBD1
len: 14
v_gene: TRBV3-1/TRBV3-2
abundance: -
j_gene: TRBJ2-5
CDR3nt: TGTGCCAGCAGCCAGGCACAGGGGGCGGAGACCCAGTACTTC
CDR3aa: CASSQAQGAETQYF

d_gene: -
len: 16
v_gene: TRBV9
abundance: few
j_gene: TRBJ1-1
CDR3nt: TGTGCCAGCAGCGTAGAGCCCTCCGGCAGAGGCACTGAAGCTTTCTTT
CDR3aa: CASSVEPSGRGTEAFF

d_gene: -
len: 18
v_gene: TRBV5-6
abundance: -
j_gene: TRBJ1-5
CDR3nt: TGTGCCAGCAGCTTGTCAGGGGACCTTTGGGGTAGCAATCAGCCCCAGCATTTT
CDR3aa: CASSLSGDLWGSNQPQHF

d_gene: TRBD2
len: 15
v_gene: TRBV14
abundance: -
j_gene: TRBJ2-1
CDR3nt: TGTGCCAGCAGCCGTGGGACTAGCGGGTCCTATGAGCAGTTCTTC
CDR3aa: CASSRGTSGSYEQFF

d_gene: -
len: 15
v_gene: TRBV5-1
abundance: -
j_gene: TRBJ1-6
CDR3nt: TGCGCCAGCAGCCAGGAGGGACGGGAGAATTCACCCCTCCACTTT
CDR3aa: CASSQEGRENSPLHF

d_gene: -
len: 13
v_gene: TRBV9
abundance: -
j_gene: TRBJ1-2
CDR3nt: TGTGCCAGCAGCGTAGTACCAGACTATGGCTACACCTTC
CDR3aa: CASSVVPDYGYTF